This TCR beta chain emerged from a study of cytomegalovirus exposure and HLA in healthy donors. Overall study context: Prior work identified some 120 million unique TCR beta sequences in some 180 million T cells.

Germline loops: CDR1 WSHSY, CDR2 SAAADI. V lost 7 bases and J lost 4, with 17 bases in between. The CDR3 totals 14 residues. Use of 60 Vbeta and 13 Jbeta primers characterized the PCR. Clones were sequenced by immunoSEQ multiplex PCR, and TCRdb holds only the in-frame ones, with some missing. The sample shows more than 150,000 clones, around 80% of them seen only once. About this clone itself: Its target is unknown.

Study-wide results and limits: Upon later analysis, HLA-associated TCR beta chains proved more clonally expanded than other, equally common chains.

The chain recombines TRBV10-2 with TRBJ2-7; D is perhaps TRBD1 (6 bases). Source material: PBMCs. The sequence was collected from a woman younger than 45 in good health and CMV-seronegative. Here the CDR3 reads CASKDPDSLYEQYF. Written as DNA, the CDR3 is TGCGCCAGCAAGGACCCGGACAGTTTATACGAGCAGTACTTC.